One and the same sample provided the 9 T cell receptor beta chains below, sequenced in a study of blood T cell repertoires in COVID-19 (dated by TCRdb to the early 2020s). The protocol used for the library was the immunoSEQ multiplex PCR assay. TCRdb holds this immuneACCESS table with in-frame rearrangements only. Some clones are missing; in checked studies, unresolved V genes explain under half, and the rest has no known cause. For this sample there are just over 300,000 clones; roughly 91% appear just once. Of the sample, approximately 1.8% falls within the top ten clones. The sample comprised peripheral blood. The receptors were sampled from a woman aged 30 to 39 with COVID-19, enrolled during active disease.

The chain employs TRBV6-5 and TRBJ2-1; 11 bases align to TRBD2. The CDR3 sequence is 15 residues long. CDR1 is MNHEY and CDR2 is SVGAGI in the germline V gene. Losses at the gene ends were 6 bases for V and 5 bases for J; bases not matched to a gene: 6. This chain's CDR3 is CASSFGTSGHNEQFF. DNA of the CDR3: TGTGCCAGCAGCTTTGGGACTAGCGGCCACAATGAGCAGTTCTTC.

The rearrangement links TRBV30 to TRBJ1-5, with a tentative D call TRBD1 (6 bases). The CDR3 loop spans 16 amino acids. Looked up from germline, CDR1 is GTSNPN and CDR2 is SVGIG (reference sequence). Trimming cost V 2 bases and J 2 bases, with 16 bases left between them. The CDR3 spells CAWSLSGVRGNQPQHF. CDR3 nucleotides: TGTGCCTGGAGTTTATCAGGGGTCCGTGGCAATCAGCCCCAGCATTTT.

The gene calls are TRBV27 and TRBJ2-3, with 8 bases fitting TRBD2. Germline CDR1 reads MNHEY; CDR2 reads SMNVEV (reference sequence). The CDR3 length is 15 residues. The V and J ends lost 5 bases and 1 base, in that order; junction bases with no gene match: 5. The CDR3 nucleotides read TGTGCCAGCAGTCGTATCGGGGGGGGCACAGATACGCAGTATTTT. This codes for CASSRIGGGTDTQYF.

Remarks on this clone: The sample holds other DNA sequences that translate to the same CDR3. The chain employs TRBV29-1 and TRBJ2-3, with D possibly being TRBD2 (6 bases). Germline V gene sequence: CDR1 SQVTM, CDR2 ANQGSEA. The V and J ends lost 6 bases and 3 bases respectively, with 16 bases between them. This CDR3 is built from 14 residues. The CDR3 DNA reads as TGCAGCGTCAGGCGGGGAGTTGGGACAGATACGCAGTATTTT. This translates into CSVRRGVGTDTQYF.

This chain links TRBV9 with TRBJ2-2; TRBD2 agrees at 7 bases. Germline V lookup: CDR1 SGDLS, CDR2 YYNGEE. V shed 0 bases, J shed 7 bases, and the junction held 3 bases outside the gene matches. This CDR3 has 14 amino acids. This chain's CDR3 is CASSVERGIGELFF. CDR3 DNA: TGTGCCAGCAGCGTAGAGCGGGGTATCGGGGAGCTGTTTTTT.

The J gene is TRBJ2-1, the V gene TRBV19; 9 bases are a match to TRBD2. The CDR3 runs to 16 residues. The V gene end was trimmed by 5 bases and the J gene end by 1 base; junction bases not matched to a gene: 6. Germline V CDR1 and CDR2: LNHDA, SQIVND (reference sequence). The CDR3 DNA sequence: TGTGCCAGTAGTCTGACTAGCGGTGCTTCCTACAATGAGCAGTTCTTC. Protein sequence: CASSLTSGASYNEQFF. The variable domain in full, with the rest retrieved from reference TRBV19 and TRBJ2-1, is DGGITQSPKYLFRKEGQNVTLSCEQNLNHDAMYWYRQDPGQGLRLIYYSQIVNDFQKGDIAEGYSVSREKKESFPLTVTSAQKNPTAFYLCASSLTSGASYNEQFFGPGTRLTVL.

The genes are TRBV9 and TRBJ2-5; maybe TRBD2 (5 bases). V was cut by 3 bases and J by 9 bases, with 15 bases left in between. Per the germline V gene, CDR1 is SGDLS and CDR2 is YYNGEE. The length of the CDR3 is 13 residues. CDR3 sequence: CASSAGSSAAQYF. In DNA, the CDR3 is TGTGCCAGCAGCGCGGGATCCTCGGCGGCCCAGTACTTC.

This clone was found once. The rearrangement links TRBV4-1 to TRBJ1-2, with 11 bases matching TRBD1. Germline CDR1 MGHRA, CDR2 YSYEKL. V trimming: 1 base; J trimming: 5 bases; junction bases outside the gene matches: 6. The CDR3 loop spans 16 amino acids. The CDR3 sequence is CASSQGVGTGGYGYTF. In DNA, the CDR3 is TGCGCCAGCAGCCAAGGAGTGGGGACAGGGGGATATGGCTACACCTTC.

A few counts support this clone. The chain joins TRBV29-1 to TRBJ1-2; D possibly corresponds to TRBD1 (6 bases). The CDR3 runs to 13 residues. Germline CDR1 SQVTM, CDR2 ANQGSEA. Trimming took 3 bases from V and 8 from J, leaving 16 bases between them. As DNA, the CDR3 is TGCAGCGTTGATTGGACAGCCTCGCCCGGCTACACCTTC. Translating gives CSVDWTASPGYTF.